This T cell receptor (beta chain) came from a study of blood T cell repertoires in COVID-19. On the study more broadly: Whether acute or convalescent, the COVID-19 samples came from the United States, Italy and Spain.

TCRdb's copy holds only in-frame clones and misses some; the assay was immunoSEQ multiplex PCR. This table has more than 300,000 clones, nearly 90% appearing once. The V and J ends lost 6 bases and 5 bases, in that order; junction bases with no gene match: 7. CDR3 length: 13 residues. Germline values: CDR1 SQVTM, CDR2 ANQGSEA. The clonotype originates from a woman aged 25 to 39 with COVID-19, enrolled during active disease. Sample: peripheral blood. The rearrangement joins TRBV29-1 to TRBJ2-3, with 8 bases aligning to TRBD2. As DNA, the CDR3 is TGCAGCGTCGGTGTGGCGGGGGGAGATACGCAGTATTTT. Amino acids: CSVGVAGGDTQYF.